These T cell receptor beta chains were read from a single sample in a study of PD-L1 blockade in urothelial cancer. Measured with immunoSEQ multiplex PCR; TCRdb has only the in-frame clones, and not every one. The table has approximately 39,000 clones, about 85% seen once; the top ten hold nearly 15%. Specimen: PBMCs, collected around atezolizumab (anti-PD-L1) treatment. These receptors were collected from an elderly man with urothelial cancer. The CDR3 runs from the conserved cysteine through the conserved F or W. D genes are given only for firm matches. The listing skips clone size in some rows; elsewhere it reads once, few, many or a size class.

TRBD1	NA	TRBV9	TRBJ1-3	TGTGCCAGCCGCAGGGGGGTTTCCTCTGGAAACACCATATATTTT	CASRRGVSSGNTIYF
NA	NA	TRBV10-3	TRBJ1-5	TGTGCCATCAGTGGGCGACAGGCCAATCAGCCCCAGCATTTT	CAISGRQANQPQHF
NA	NA	TRBV5-6	TRBJ1-2	TGTGCCAGCAGCTTGGAGCGTCGGGGGGCGGTGGTTGGCTACACCTTC	CASSLERRGAVVGYTF
NA	NA	TRBV25-1	TRBJ1-4	TGTGCCAGCAGTGACCGGGACGGGAGAGAAAAACTGTTTTTT	CASSDRDGREKLFF
NA	NA	TRBV28	TRBJ1-3	TGTGCCAGCAGTCCCCCTGGGGGCGCTGGAAACACCATATATTTT	CASSPPGGAGNTIYF
NA	once	TRBV5-1	TRBJ2-7	TGCGCCAGCAGCCACACCAGCGGATACGAGCAGTACTTC	CASSHTSGYEQYF
NA	NA	TRBV30	TRBJ2-2	TGTGCCTGGAGTGAGTCCGGGAACACCGGGGAGCTGTTTTTT	CAWSESGNTGELFF
NA	NA	TRBV19	TRBJ1-5	TGTGCCAGTAGTCTGACTCTTATGCCTTCTTATAGCAATCAGCCCCAGCATTTT	CASSLTLMPSYSNQPQHF
TRBD2	few	TRBV27	TRBJ2-1	TGTGCCAGCAGTCCGACTAGCGGGAACGACGAGCAGTTCTTC	CASSPTSGNDEQFF
NA	NA	TRBV28	TRBJ2-5	TGTGCCAGCAGTATGGGGGGGCTGGAGACCCAGTACTTC	CASSMGGLETQYF
TRBD2	NA	TRBV14	TRBJ2-5	TGTGCCAGCAGCCGCACGGACCATAGCGGGAGAGGGGGCCAAGAGACCCAGTACTTC	CASSRTDHSGRGGQETQYF
NA	NA	TRBV29-1	TRBJ2-1	TGCAGCGCCTCGGGACTGATCAATGAGCAGTTCTTC	CSASGLINEQFF
TRBD1	NA	TRBV5-1	TRBJ1-1	TGCGCCAGCAGCTTGGATGGACAGGGGTGGGACACTGAAGCTTTCTTT	CASSLDGQGWDTEAFF
TRBD2	NA	TRBV7-2	TRBJ2-1	TGTGCCAGCAGCTCCCCCGGACTAGCGGGAGGGCCAAGTGAGCAGTTCTTC	CASSSPGLAGGPSEQFF
NA	once	TRBV7-2	TRBJ2-3	TGTGCCAGCAGCTTAGGGGGCGGAGGCACAGATACGCAGTATTTT	CASSLGGGGTDTQYF
TRBD2	NA	TRBV9	TRBJ2-3	TGTGCCAGCAGCGACCGGAGCGGGAGGGCGGGGTCAACAGATACGCAGTATTTT	CASSDRSGRAGSTDTQYF
TRBD2	NA	TRBV6-6	TRBJ2-7	TGTGCCAGCAGTTACCTAGCGGGAGGGCCAGTCGAGCAGTACTTC	CASSYLAGGPVEQYF
NA	NA	TRBV10-3	TRBJ1-1	TGTGCCATCAGTGAGTCCGGAGGGCTGAACACTGAAGCTTTCTTT	CAISESGGLNTEAFF
TRBD1	NA	TRBV19	TRBJ1-1	TGTGCCAGTAGTGCCTTCCTCGCCCGGACAGGGAACACTGAAGCTTTCTTT	CASSAFLARTGNTEAFF
NA	NA	TRBV19	TRBJ1-5	TGTGCCAGTAGTATAGAGACAGACAATCAGCCCCAGCATTTT	CASSIETDNQPQHF
NA	NA	TRBV7-6	TRBJ2-5	TGTGCCAGCAGCCGCACTAGAGGGTCGTCAGAGACCCAGTACTTC	CASSRTRGSSETQYF
NA	NA	TRBV6-1	TRBJ1-4	TGTGCCAGCAGTGCGATTAGGACTTTAACTAATGAAAAACTGTTTTTT	CASSAIRTLTNEKLFF
TRBD1	NA	TRBV5-6	TRBJ1-2	TGTGCCAGCACTGTGCGAGCTAACAGGGGGCCCTATGGCTACACCTTC	CASTVRANRGPYGYTF
TRBD2	NA	TRBV7-2	TRBJ2-2	TGTGCCAGCAGCTCCAGGCCCCTAGCGGGAGGAATCGGGGAGCTGTTTTTT	CASSSRPLAGGIGELFF
TRBD2	NA	TRBV7-2	TRBJ2-1	TGTGCCAGCAGCTTAGGGAGCGGGAGGGAGGAGAATGAGCAGTTCTTC	CASSLGSGREENEQFF
TRBD1	NA	TRBV7-6	TRBJ2-5	TGTGCCAGCAGCGGGGACAGGGGGTACCAAGAGACCCAGTACTTC	CASSGDRGYQETQYF
NA	NA	TRBV7-2	TRBJ1-5	TGTGCCAGCAGTTACGGCGCCGGGCAGCCCCAGCATTTT	CASSYGAGQPQHF
TRBD1	NA	TRBV2	TRBJ1-2	TGTGCCAGCAGCAAAAACGACAGGGCCAACTATGGCTACACCTTC	CASSKNDRANYGYTF
TRBD2	NA	TRBV5-1	TRBJ2-1	TGCGCCAGCAGCTTGGAACTAGCGGGGGGGGACAATGAGCAGTTCTTC	CASSLELAGGDNEQFF
NA	NA	TRBV6-1	TRBJ1-1	TGTGCCAGCAGTGAACCCGAGGACACTTTGAACACTGAAGCTTTCTTT	CASSEPEDTLNTEAFF
TRBD1	NA	TRBV6-5	TRBJ2-7	TGTGCCAGCAGTTACCGACAGGGGTACGAGCAGTACTTC	CASSYRQGYEQYF
TRBD1	NA	TRBV7-8	TRBJ1-2	TGTGCCAGCAGCCCCCGACAGGGGGCAGGGTATGGCTACACCTTC	CASSPRQGAGYGYTF
TRBD2	NA	TRBV27	TRBJ2-1	TGTGCCAGCAGACGCGGGACTAGCTACAATGAGCAGTTCTTC	CASRRGTSYNEQFF
NA	NA	TRBV5-6	TRBJ2-1	TGTGCCAGCAGCCCACGGACTGGATGGGGATACAATGAGCAGTTCTTC	CASSPRTGWGYNEQFF
NA	NA	TRBV19	TRBJ2-2	TGTGCCAGTAGTACTCAGGGGAGGGTAAACACCGGGGAGCTGTTTTTT	CASSTQGRVNTGELFF
TRBD1	NA	TRBV2	TRBJ2-2	TGTGCCAGCAGTTACAGGGGTTTTAACACCGGGGAGCTGTTTTTT	CASSYRGFNTGELFF
TRBD1	once	TRBV5-1	TRBJ2-7	TGCGCCAGCAGCCAGGGGACAGGCTCCTACGAGCAGTACTTC	CASSQGTGSYEQYF
TRBD1	NA	TRBV5-1	TRBJ1-2	TGCGCCAGCACTCCGGGACAGGGGAGCTATGGCTACACCTTC	CASTPGQGSYGYTF
NA	NA	TRBV6-6	TRBJ2-7	TGTGCCAGCAGTTACAGGGGTGACGACGAGCAGTACTTC	CASSYRGDDEQYF
NA	once	TRBV7-9	TRBJ2-3	TGTGCCAGCAGCCGGTCCAGCGGTACTAGCACAGATACGCAGTATTTT	CASSRSSGTSTDTQYF